What follows are 31 T cell receptor beta chains derived from one specimen sequenced in a study of blood T cell repertoires in COVID-19. The method was immunoSEQ multiplex PCR; TCRdb's version includes in-frame clones alone and lacks a portion of them. The data contain roughly 250,000 clones, approximately 78% of them singletons. The specimen was peripheral blood. The receptors originated from a woman aged 55-75 years with active or convalescent COVID-19.

The table lists this clone with a count of one. The chain couples TRBV30 to TRBJ1-2; D perhaps matches TRBD1 (5 bases). Trimming stripped 5 bases from V and 6 bases from J, with 16 bases between. CDR1 is GTSNPN, CDR2 SVGIG, per germline (reference sequence). The CDR3 sequence is 13 residues long. The DNA of the CDR3 is TGTGCCTGGGACCCAGGGCAGGCTCATGGCTACACCTTC. It encodes CAWDPGQAHGYTF.

The chain is built from TRBV7-9 and TRBJ2-7; D is undetermined. Between the trimmed V and J ends, which lost 7 bases and 0 bases, there was a span of 16 bases. This CDR3 spans 15 amino acids. The V gene's germline CDR1 is SEHNR and CDR2 FQNEAQ (reference sequence). CDR3 nucleotide sequence: TGTGCCAGCACCCACACCTCCGGGTTCTCCTACGAGCAGTACTTC. This encodes CASTHTSGFSYEQYF.

The chain combines TRBV29-1 with TRBJ2-1, with a possible D match to TRBD1 (5 bases). Trimming pared 5 bases from V and 10 bases from J, leaving 18 bases between. This CDR3 spans 13 amino acids. Per the germline V gene, CDR1 is SQVTM and CDR2 is ANQGSEA. In DNA, the CDR3 is TGCAGCGTTCAGAGAGAGTGGGCAGGGGAGCAGTTCTTC. This sequence encodes CSVQREWAGEQFF.

The J gene is TRBJ1-4, the V gene TRBV10-3; 7 bases align to TRBD1. The V segment lost 0 bases and the J segment 3 bases; nucleotides outside the gene matches: 4. The CDR3 contains 16 residues. Germline lookup yields CDR1 ENHRY and CDR2 SYGVKD. The CDR3 sequence is CAISESTGVANEKLFF. The CDR3 nucleotides are TGTGCCATCAGTGAGTCCACAGGGGTGGCTAATGAAAAACTGTTTTTT.

The chain has TRBV27 and TRBJ2-3, with 7 bases identical to TRBD1. CDR3 length equals 15 residues. V lost 3 bases and J lost 2; bases outside the gene matches: 5. Germline lookup yields CDR1 MNHEY and CDR2 SMNVEV (reference sequence). CDR3 in DNA: TGTGCCAGCAGTTTCTACAGGGGTCTCACAGATACGCAGTATTTT. It specifies CASSFYRGLTDTQYF.

The chain joins TRBV3-1 (or the pseudogene TRBV3-2) to TRBJ2-7, with 7 nucleotides matching TRBD1. Trimming took 2 bases from V and 0 from J; bases not matched to a gene: 13. The germline V gene has CDR1 LGHDT and CDR2 YNNKEL (reference sequence). The CDR3 extends over 18 amino acids. The CDR3 is CASSQLLTPGGSSYEQYF. DNA of the CDR3: TGTGCCAGCAGCCAACTTCTGACACCAGGGGGATCCTCCTACGAGCAGTACTTC.

The J gene is TRBJ1-2, the V gene TRBV5-6; 10 nucleotides agree with TRBD1. The CDR3 extends over 14 amino acids. Germline-derived CDR1 and CDR2 are SGHDT and YYEEEE. Trimming took 4 bases from V and 5 from J; bases not matched to a gene: 5. CDR3 sequence reads: CASSPWTGGYGYTF. CDR3 sequence (DNA): TGTGCCAGCAGCCCATGGACAGGGGGTTATGGCTACACCTTC.

The V call is TRBV7-9, the J call TRBJ2-3; 8 nucleotides agree with TRBD2. The CDR3 spans 16 residues. Germline CDR1 reads SEHNR; CDR2 reads FQNEAQ (reference sequence). The V and J ends lost 5 bases and 4 bases, in that order; junction bases with no gene match: 11. In DNA, the CDR3 is TGTGCCAGCAGCGAGGGACTAGTTAATCGTGCAGATACGCAGTATTTT. Translation gives CASSEGLVNRADTQYF.

V gene TRBV7-6 combines with J gene TRBJ2-2, with TRBD1 matching over 9 bases. The trim removed 5 bases at V and 5 bases at J, leaving 6 bases unmatched. The CDR3 is 15 residues long. Germline V gene sequence: CDR1 SGHVS, CDR2 FNYEAQ. The CDR3 coding sequence is TGTGCCAGCAGCCAGGGACAGGGAGGGACCGGGGAGCTGTTTTTT. Protein product: CASSQGQGGTGELFF.

The V gene is TRBV20-1, the J gene TRBJ2-2; TRBD2 matches at 8 bases. The CDR3 has 16 residues. J gave up 5 bases and V 3 bases, and 11 bases lay outside the gene matches. Germline loops: CDR1 DFQATT, CDR2 SNEGSKA (reference sequence). CDR3 DNA: TGCAGTGCTAGTGACCCCCGGGGGGGGAGGACCGGGGAGCTGTTTTTT. It translates to CSASDPRGGRTGELFF.

In DNA, the CDR3 is TGTGCCAGCAGTGACAGGGGGCAGGGCACCGGGGAGCTGTTTTTT. Protein sequence: CASSDRGQGTGELFF. The rearrangement uses TRBV6-1 and TRBJ2-2; TRBD1 agrees at 8 bases. V dropped 3 bases and J dropped 4; count of bases not matched to a gene: 4. This CDR3 comprises 15 residues. The germline V gene encodes CDR1 MNHNS and CDR2 SASEGT.

The chain has TRBV5-6 and TRBJ2-1; D is possibly TRBD2 (6 bases). V shed 0 bases and J shed 7 bases, with 26 bases lying between them. In germline, CDR1 is SGHDT, CDR2 YYEEEE. The CDR3 extends over 19 amino acids. The CDR3 region has the DNA TGTGCCAGCAGCTTGGCCGGGTGGCGCGGGCAAGAGGGGAGGAATGAGCAGTTCTTC. Protein product: CASSLAGWRGQEGRNEQFF.

V is TRBV4-1 and J is TRBJ1-5; D is possibly TRBD1 (5 bases). Germline V gives CDR1 MGHRA, CDR2 YSYEKL. CDR3 size: 15 residues. V lost 1 base and J lost 7, with 14 bases in between. For the CDR3, the DNA is TGCGCCAGCAGCCAAGGGGGCTACCAGGACCAGCCCCAGCATTTT. Protein product: CASSQGGYQDQPQHF.

This clone was observed a few times. The chain combines TRBV7-8 with TRBJ2-5, with D perhaps matching TRBD2 (5 bases). The CDR3 is made up of 14 amino acids. CDR1 is SGHVS, CDR2 FQNEAQ, per germline. The V and J ends lost 2 bases and 4 bases respectively, with 11 bases between them. CDR3 in DNA: TGTGCCAGCAGCTTAAGGCGGGCGGGAGAGACCCAGTACTTC. Translation gives CASSLRRAGETQYF.

This chain links TRBV6-5 with TRBJ2-7; D is perhaps TRBD2 (7 bases). The CDR3 length is 15 residues. V dropped 6 bases and J dropped 0 bases, with 15 bases sitting between them. CDR1 and CDR2 (germline): MNHEY, SVGAGI. CDR3 sequence reads: CASSPGEGGSYEQYF. Here the CDR3 DNA reads TGTGCCAGCAGCCCAGGGGAGGGGGGCTCCTACGAGCAGTACTTC.

The chain recombines TRBV9 with TRBJ2-3; D perhaps matches TRBD2 (5 bases). The germline V gene has CDR1 SGDLS and CDR2 YYNGEE. CDR3 size: 16 residues. The V gene lost 4 bases and the J gene lost 3 bases, with 18 bases spanning the gap. Written as DNA, the CDR3 is TGTGCCAGCAGCCCACGGGCGGGTGACCTTACAGATACGCAGTATTTT. Amino acids: CASSPRAGDLTDTQYF.

The CDR3 is CASSLFGGLLSGNTIYF. CDR3 DNA: TGTGCCAGCAGTTTGTTTGGGGGCCTCCTCTCTGGAAACACCATATATTTT. The chain links TRBV6-4 to TRBJ1-3; D might be TRBD1 (6 bases). V lost 5 bases, J lost 0 bases, and 17 bases lay in between. The CDR3 loop spans 17 amino acids. Germline CDR1 is MRHNA and CDR2 is SNTAGT.

The chain carries TRBV27 and TRBJ2-7, with D perhaps matching TRBD1 (6 bases). The CDR3 totals 13 residues. V gave up 4 bases and J gave up 1 base, with 8 bases separating them. CDR1 and CDR2 from the germline V gene are MNHEY and SMNVEV (reference sequence). The DNA of the CDR3 is TGTGCCAGCAGTTCCACAGGGTCCTACGAGCAGTACTTC. Protein sequence: CASSSTGSYEQYF.

This clone came up once. This chain connects TRBV11-2 to TRBJ2-1, with 8 bases matching TRBD2. Germline-derived CDR1 and CDR2 are SGHAT and FQNNGV. Trimming cost V 5 bases and J 10 bases; bases outside gene matches: 13. The CDR3 contains 15 residues. CDR3 coding DNA: TGTGCCAGCAGCCCCTCCGGGGGGGGGCCTGGGGAGCAGTTCTTC. It yields the protein CASSPSGGGPGEQFF. Combining the CDR3 with reference TRBV11-2 and TRBJ2-1 gives the whole variable domain EAGVAQSPRYKIIEKRQSVAFWCNPISGHATLYWYQQILGQGPKLLIQFQNNGVVDDSQLPKDRFSAERLKGVDSTLKIQPAKLEDSAVYLCASSPSGGGPGEQFFGPGTRLTVL.

The chain has TRBV19 and TRBJ1-5, with 8 bases aligning to TRBD1. The length of the CDR3 is 16 residues. V was pared by 5 bases and J by 11 bases, with 17 bases of the junction left unmatched. The V gene's germline CDR1 is LNHDA and CDR2 SQIVND (reference sequence). The CDR3 region is CASSPLDRASGGAQHF. The CDR3 DNA is TGTGCCAGTAGTCCGCTGGACAGGGCATCCGGTGGGGCCCAGCATTTT. Filled out from reference TRBV19 and TRBJ1-5, the complete variable domain reads DGGITQSPKYLFRKEGQNVTLSCEQNLNHDAMYWYRQDPGQGLRLIYYSQIVNDFQKGDIAEGYSVSREKKESFPLTVTSAQKNPTAFYLCASSPLDRASGGAQHFGDGTRLSIL.

The V and J genes are TRBV29-1 and TRBJ2-7; perhaps TRBD2 as D (6 bases). There are 13 residues in the CDR3. The germline CDR1 and CDR2 sequences are SQVTM and ANQGSEA. V lost 5 bases to trimming and J lost 0 bases, with 11 bases between them. CDR3 coding DNA: TGCAGCGTTATAACGGGACTCTCCTACGAGCAGTACTTC. Encoded protein: CSVITGLSYEQYF.

The J gene is TRBJ1-2, the V gene TRBV29-1; the D gene is possibly TRBD1 (5 bases). The CDR3 extends over 13 amino acids. The V and J ends lost 1 base and 4 bases respectively, with 10 bases between them. The germline V gene encodes CDR1 SQVTM and CDR2 ANQGSEA. This chain's CDR3 is CSVEGVDSYGYTF. CDR3 in DNA: TGCAGCGTTGAAGGAGTCGACAGCTATGGCTACACCTTC.

This rearrangement joins TRBV5-1 to TRBJ1-3, with D perhaps TRBD1 (5 bases). The ends were cut back, 3 bases at V and 0 bases at J, with 10 bases in the middle. Per germline, CDR1 SGHRS and CDR2 YFSETQ. This CDR3 has 15 residues. CDR3 sequence (DNA): TGCGCCAGCAGCTCCTCGGGGGACTCTGGAAACACCATATATTTT. Protein sequence: CASSSSGDSGNTIYF.

This chain joins TRBV30 and TRBJ1-4; D remains ambiguous. The germline gives CDR1 GTSNPN, CDR2 SVGIG (reference sequence). The CDR3 runs to 11 residues. The germline V and J ends were trimmed by 5 bases and 4 bases, with 5 bases remaining between them. This CDR3 reads CAWAINEKLFF. In DNA form, the CDR3 reads TGTGCCTGGGCCATTAATGAAAAACTGTTTTTT.

The genes are TRBV18 and TRBJ2-7; 7 bases map to TRBD1. CDR3 length: 14 residues. CDR1 and CDR2 from the germline V gene are KGHSH and LQKENI. J was trimmed by 6 bases and V by 6 bases; bases with no gene match: 11. The CDR3 region is CASSRDRARSEQYF. DNA of the CDR3: TGTGCCAGCTCCCGGGACAGAGCAAGGAGCGAGCAGTACTTC. The full variable domain, with the rest looked up from reference TRBV18 and TRBJ2-7, is NAGVMQNPRHLVRRRGQEARLRCSPMKGHSHVYWYRQLPEEGLKFMVYLQKENIIDESGMPKERFSAEFPKEGPSILRIQQVVRGDSAAYFCASSRDRARSEQYFGPGTRLTVT.

The chain recombines TRBV5-1 with TRBJ1-2; D remains ambiguous. Per the germline V gene, CDR1 is SGHRS and CDR2 is YFSETQ. This CDR3 is built from 15 residues. V was clipped by 1 base and J by 5 bases, with 15 bases between them. The CDR3 reads CASSLIAGGHYGYTF. CDR3 sequence (DNA): TGCGCCAGCAGCTTGATTGCAGGAGGGCATTATGGCTACACCTTC.

The gene calls are TRBV27 and TRBJ1-6, with 8 bases that match TRBD1. Per the germline V gene, CDR1 is MNHEY and CDR2 is SMNVEV (reference sequence). The CDR3 sequence is 14 residues long. After removal of 5 bases from V and 8 bases from J, the junction contained 5 bases not matched to a gene. The CDR3 sequence is CASSPDRADSPLHF. The CDR3 region has the DNA TGTGCCAGCAGTCCGGACAGGGCGGATTCACCCCTCCACTTT.

This sequence joins TRBV19 and TRBJ1-2, with 10 bases aligning to TRBD1. Germline V gene sequence: CDR1 LNHDA, CDR2 SQIVND (reference sequence). CDR3 length equals 14 residues. The V gene end was trimmed by 5 bases and the J gene end by 5 bases; junction bases not matched to a gene: 5. The CDR3 nucleotides read TGTGCCAGTAGTTGGACAGGGGGTCGTTATGGCTACACCTTC. It yields the protein CASSWTGGRYGYTF.

The chain recombines TRBV13 with TRBJ2-7, with D unclear. V gave up 0 bases and J gave up 1 base, with 4 bases separating them. Germline V CDR1 and CDR2: PRHDT, FYEKMQ (reference sequence). The CDR3 is 13 residues long. The chain's CDR3 is CASSLGQSYEQYF. The CDR3, as DNA: TGTGCCAGCAGCTTAGGCCAATCCTACGAGCAGTACTTC.

The gene calls are TRBV30 and TRBJ2-1; D possibly corresponds to TRBD2 (5 bases). V was cut by 8 bases and J by 0 bases, with 14 bases left in between. The CDR3 extends over 14 amino acids. Per germline, CDR1 GTSNPN and CDR2 SVGIG (reference sequence). The CDR3: CASSESSSYNEQFF. CDR3 nucleotide sequence: TGTGCCAGTAGCGAATCGAGCTCCTACAATGAGCAGTTCTTC.

J is TRBJ1-1 and V is TRBV10-3, with D possibly matching TRBD1 (6 bases). V was pared by 10 bases and J by 7 bases, with 19 bases between. Germline values: CDR1 ENHRY, CDR2 SYGVKD. This CDR3 region has 13 residues. The DNA for the CDR3 is TGTGCCACCCAGGGAGGGGACACCTTTGAAGCTTTCTTT. It encodes CATQGGDTFEAFF.